The entry that follows covers one T cell receptor (beta chain) sequence. It has no known antigen specificity. One base away there is no much larger clone; base qualities are not given. Each clonotype received, on average, about 10x coverage in deep resolution sequencing performed on a MiSeq, where the target depth lay between 1 in 1 million and 1 in 200,000 T cells. The immunoSEQ hsTCRB Kit was used to generate TCR beta libraries. Per the original workflow: ImmunoSEQ Data Assistant and ImmunoSEQ Analyzer were used for data analysis, and V, D and J genes were assigned according to IMGT definitions. Clonality, which ranges from 0 to 1, was calculated as one minus the normalized Shannon entropy of productive rearrangement frequencies. Only overrepresented clonotypes making up at least 0.05% of the repertoire of each patient were included in the public clonotype analysis. About a dozen repertoires from age-matched healthy donors, obtained from immuneACCESS, served as clonality controls. TCRdb took this table from immuneACCESS and kept in-frame rearrangements with V and J called. Such tables lack part of the clones; where checked against another copy, unresolved V genes explain under half of the gap, and the rest is unexplained. V, J and clone size reflect that table, while D and trimming were determined from the DNA. In all, the sample holds about 160,000 clones, and roughly 80% of those were seen once. The ten largest clones take up about 4.5% of the sample.

The germline V gene (reference sequence) yields LNHDA for CDR1 and SQIVND for CDR2. From its cysteine to its phenylalanine, the CDR3 spans 19 amino acids. Only the CDR3 region is kept as DNA, spanning 57 bases read in frame from base 1. V is pruned by 3 bases and J by 4 bases, leaving 17 bases of the junction without a gene match. These data are taken from a study of cytotoxic CD8 clonotypes in ibrutinib-treated CLL (dated by TCRdb to 2020 to 2022). The study in broad terms: The cohort included about 15 treatment-naive and ten to twelve relapsed/refractory patients; about 18 were IGHV unmutated. Partial responses were observed in around 25 patients and complete responses in 2; after a median follow-up of 68 months, remission was maintained in around 14 patients and progression was observed in some twelve. Samples averaged roughly 260,000 productive templates and some 91,000 productive rearrangements. Cryopreserved peripheral blood mononuclear cells were obtained prior to treatment, at the time of response, and at either disease progression or sustained remission. Samples at response were collected after a median of approximately twelve months of treatment, with a range of roughly 6 to 40 months. Every sample from remission and from progressive disease was obtained while the patients were still on ibrutinib. Longitudinal samples were available for about 30% of the roughly 86 trial participants.

Overall study results and their limits: Public clonotypes were found to be uncommon and were observed to contract or remain stable during treatment; the increase in clonality was shown to reflect expansion of private clonotypes at ibrutinib response. Baseline clonality was found to be higher than that of age-matched healthy donors and was strongly correlated with circulating CD8+ T-cell counts. At ibrutinib response clonality went up, during sustained remission it held steady, and at progression it dropped back toward baseline. Sampling times were not matched between patients in sustained remission and patients whose disease was progressing, and lymph node repertoires were not examined.

In light of the paper, this sample's time point label describes: less than 30 months on ibrutinib. Roughly 1.9 micrograms of genomic DNA were extracted from cryopreserved PBMCs for TCR beta library preparation. Longitudinal blood samples from CLL patients on ibrutinib monotherapy underwent high-throughput TCR beta sequencing. The patients took part in an open-label, single-center phase 2 trial of ibrutinib monotherapy. This chain is built from TRBV19 and TRBJ1-3; the central 8 bases match TRBD1. Sequencing used PBMCs, obtained after 24 months of ibrutinib treatment. The TCR sequence derives from a human donor with chronic lymphocytic leukemia. The sequenced DNA: TGTGCCAGTAGTATGACTCGCGACAGGGGAGCGCTGGCAGGAAACACCATATATTTT. Its product reads: CASSMTRDRGALAGNTIYF. Outside the CDR3, residues come from the reference TRBV19 and TRBJ1-3 proteins, so the full variable domain is: DGGITQSPKYLFRKEGQNVTLSCEQNLNHDAMYWYRQDPGQGLRLIYYSQIVNDFQKGDIAEGYSVSREKKESFPLTVTSAQKNPTAFYLCASSMTRDRGALAGNTIYFGEGSWLTVV.